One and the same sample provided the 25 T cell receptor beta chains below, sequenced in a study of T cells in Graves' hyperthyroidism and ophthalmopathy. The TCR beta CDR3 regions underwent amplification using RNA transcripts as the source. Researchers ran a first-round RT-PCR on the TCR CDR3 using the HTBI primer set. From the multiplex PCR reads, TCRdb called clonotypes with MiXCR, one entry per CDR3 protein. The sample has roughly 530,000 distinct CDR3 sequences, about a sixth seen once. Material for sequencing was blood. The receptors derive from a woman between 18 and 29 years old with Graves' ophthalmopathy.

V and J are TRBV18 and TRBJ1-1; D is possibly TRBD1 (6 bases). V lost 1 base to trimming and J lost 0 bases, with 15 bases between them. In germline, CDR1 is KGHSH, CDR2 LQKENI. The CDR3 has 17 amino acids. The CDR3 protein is CASSPLRQALVNTEAFF. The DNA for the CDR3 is TGTGCCAGCTCACCACTACGACAGGCGCTGGTGAACACTGAAGCTTTCTTT.

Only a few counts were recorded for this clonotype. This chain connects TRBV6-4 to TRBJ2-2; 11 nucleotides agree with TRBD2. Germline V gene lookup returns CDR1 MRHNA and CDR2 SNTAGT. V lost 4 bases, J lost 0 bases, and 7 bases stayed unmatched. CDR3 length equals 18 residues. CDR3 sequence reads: CASSAVAGGPPNTGELFF. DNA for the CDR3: TGTGCCAGCAGTGCTGTAGCGGGAGGGCCCCCGAACACCGGGGAGCTGTTTTTT.

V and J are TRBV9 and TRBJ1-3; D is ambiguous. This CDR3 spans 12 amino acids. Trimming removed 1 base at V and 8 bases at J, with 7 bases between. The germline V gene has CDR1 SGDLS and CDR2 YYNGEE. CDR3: CASSVRPDTIYF. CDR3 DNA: TGTGCCAGCAGCGTAAGACCGGACACCATATATTTT.

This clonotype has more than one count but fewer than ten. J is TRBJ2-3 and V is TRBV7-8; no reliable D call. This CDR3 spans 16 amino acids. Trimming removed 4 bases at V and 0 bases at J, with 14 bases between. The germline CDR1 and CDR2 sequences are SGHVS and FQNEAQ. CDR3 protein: CASSSRRILSTDTQYF. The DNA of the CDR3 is TGTGCCAGCAGCTCGCGTAGAATCCTTAGCACAGATACGCAGTATTTT.

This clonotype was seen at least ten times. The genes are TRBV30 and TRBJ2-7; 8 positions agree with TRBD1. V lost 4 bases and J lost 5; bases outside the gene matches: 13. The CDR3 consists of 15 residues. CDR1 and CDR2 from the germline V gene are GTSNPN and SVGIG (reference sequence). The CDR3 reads CAWMGSGQDVNEQYF. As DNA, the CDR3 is TGTGCCTGGATGGGGTCGGGACAGGACGTCAACGAGCAGTACTTC.

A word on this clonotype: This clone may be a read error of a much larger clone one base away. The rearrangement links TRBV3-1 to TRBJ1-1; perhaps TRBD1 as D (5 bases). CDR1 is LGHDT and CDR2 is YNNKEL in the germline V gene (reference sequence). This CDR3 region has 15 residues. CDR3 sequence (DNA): TGTGCCAGCAGCCGTTCCTCAGGGTTAGAGCCTGAAGCTTCCTTT. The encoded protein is CASSRSSGLEPEASF.

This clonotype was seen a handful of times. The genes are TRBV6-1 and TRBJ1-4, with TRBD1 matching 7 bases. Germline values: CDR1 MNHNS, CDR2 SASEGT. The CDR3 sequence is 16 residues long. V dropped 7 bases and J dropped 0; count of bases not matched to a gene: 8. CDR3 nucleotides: TGTGCCAGCAACCCAAGACAGGGATCAACTAATGAAAAACTGTTTTTT. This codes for CASNPRQGSTNEKLFF.

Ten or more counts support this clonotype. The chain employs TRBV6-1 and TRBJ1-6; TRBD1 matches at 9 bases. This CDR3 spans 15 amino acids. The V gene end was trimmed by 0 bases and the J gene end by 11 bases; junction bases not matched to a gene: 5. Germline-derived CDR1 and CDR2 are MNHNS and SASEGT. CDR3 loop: CASSEAGQGMAPLHF. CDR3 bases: TGTGCCAGCAGTGAAGCGGGACAGGGTATGGCACCCCTCCACTTT.

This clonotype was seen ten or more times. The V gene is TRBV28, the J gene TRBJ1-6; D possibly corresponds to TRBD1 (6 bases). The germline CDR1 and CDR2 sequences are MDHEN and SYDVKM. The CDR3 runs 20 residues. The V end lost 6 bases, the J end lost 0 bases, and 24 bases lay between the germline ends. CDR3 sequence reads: CASSETTGGAYRSYNSPLHF. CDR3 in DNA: TGTGCCAGCAGCGAAACCACGGGGGGCGCGTATCGCTCCTATAATTCACCCCTCCACTTT.

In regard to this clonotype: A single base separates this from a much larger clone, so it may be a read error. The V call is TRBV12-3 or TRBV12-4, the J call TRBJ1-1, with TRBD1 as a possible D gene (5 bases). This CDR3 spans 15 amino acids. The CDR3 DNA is TGTGCCAGCAGTTTAGGTCAGGGAGGCAACACTGAAACTTTCTTT. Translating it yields CASSLGQGGNTETFF.

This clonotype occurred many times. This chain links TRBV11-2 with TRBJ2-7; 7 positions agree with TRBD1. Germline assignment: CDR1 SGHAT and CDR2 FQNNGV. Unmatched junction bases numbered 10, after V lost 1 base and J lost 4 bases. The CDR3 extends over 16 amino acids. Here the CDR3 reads CASSLGKLDRPYEQYF. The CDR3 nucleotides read TGTGCCAGCAGCTTAGGGAAGCTGGACAGGCCTTACGAGCAGTACTTC.

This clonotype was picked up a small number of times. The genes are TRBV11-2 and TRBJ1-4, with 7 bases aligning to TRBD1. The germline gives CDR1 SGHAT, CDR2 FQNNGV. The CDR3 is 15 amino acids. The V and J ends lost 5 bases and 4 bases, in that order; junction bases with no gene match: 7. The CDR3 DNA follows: TGTGCCAGCAGCGTCGGGACAGATCTTAATGAAAAACTGTTTTTT. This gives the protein CASSVGTDLNEKLFF. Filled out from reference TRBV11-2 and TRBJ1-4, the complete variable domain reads EAGVAQSPRYKIIEKRQSVAFWCNPISGHATLYWYQQILGQGPKLLIQFQNNGVVDDSQLPKDRFSAERLKGVDSTLKIQPAKLEDSAVYLCASSVGTDLNEKLFFGSGTQLSVL.

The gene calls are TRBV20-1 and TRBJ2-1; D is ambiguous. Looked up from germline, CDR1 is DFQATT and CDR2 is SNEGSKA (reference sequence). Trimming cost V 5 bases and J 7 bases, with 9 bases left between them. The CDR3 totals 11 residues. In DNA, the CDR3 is TGCAGTGCTCGTACCGAAAATGAGCAGTTCTTC. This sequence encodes CSARTENEQFF.

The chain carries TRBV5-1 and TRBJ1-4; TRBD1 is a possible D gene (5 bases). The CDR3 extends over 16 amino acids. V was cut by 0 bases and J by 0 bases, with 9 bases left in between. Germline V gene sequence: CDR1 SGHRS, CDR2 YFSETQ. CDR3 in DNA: TGCGCCAGCAGCTTGGGAGGGACTCCAACTAATGAAAAACTGTTTTTT. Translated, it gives CASSLGGTPTNEKLFF.

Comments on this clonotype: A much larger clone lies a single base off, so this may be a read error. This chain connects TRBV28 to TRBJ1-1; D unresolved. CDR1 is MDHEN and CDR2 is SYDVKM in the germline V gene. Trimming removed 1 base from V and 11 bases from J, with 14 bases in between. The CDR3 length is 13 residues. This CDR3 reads CASSLSVVSEAFF. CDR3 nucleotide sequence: TGTGCCAGCAGTTTATCGGTGGTCTCGGAGGCTTTCTTT.

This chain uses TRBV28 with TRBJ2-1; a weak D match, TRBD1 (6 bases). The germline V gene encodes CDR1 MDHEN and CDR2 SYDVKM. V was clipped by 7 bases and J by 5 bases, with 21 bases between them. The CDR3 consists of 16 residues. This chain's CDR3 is CASIPISGEFNNEQFF. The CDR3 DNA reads TGTGCCAGCATCCCCATCTCAGGGGAGTTTAACAATGAGCAGTTCTTC.

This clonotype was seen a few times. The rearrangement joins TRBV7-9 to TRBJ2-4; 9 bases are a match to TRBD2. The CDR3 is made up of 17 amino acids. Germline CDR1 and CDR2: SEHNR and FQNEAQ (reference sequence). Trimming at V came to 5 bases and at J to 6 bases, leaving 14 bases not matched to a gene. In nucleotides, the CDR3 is TGTGCCAGCAGCGTGAGTTATGTCGGGACTAGCCGAAACATTCAGTACTTC. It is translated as CASSVSYVGTSRNIQYF.

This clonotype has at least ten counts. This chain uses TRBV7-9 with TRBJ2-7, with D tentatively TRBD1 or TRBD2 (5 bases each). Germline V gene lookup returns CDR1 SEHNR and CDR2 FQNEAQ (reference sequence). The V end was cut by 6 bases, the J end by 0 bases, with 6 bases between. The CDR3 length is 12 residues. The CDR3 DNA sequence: TGTGCCAGCAGGGGGGTCTCCTACGAGCAGTACTTC. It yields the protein CASRGVSYEQYF.

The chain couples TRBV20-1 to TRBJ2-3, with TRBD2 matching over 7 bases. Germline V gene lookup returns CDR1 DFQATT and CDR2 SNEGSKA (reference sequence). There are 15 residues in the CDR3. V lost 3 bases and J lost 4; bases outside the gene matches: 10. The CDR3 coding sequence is TGCAGTGCTAGGGCTCGAAGCGGGGCCGCAGATACGCAGTATTTT. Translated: CSARARSGAADTQYF.

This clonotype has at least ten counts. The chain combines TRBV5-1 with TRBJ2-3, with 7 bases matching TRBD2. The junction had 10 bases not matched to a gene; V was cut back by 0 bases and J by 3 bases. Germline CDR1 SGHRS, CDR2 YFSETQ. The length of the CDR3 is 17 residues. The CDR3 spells CASSLESRGERTDTQYF. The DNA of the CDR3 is TGCGCCAGCAGCTTGGAATCTCGGGGGGAAAGGACAGATACGCAGTATTTT.

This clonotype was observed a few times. The CDR3 here is CASSFSGRTYEQYF. CDR3 DNA sequence: TGTGCCAGCAGTTTCTCTGGACGGACCTACGAGCAGTACTTC. The chain employs TRBV12-3 or TRBV12-4 and TRBJ2-7; no definite D call. The ends were cut back, 3 bases at V and 2 bases at J, with 11 bases in the middle. The CDR3 length is 14 residues.

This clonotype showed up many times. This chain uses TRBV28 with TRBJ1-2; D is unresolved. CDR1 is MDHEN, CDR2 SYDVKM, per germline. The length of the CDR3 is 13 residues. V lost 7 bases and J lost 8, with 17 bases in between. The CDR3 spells CASIQVSQEGYTF. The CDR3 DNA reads TGTGCCAGCATCCAAGTGTCCCAGGAGGGCTACACCTTC.

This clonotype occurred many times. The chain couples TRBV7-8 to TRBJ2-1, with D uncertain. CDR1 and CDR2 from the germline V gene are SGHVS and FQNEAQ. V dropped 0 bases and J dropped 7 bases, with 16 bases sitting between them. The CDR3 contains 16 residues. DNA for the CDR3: TGTGCCAGCAGCTTAGCGGGTTACGGTCTGGGGAATGAGCAGTTCTTC. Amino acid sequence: CASSLAGYGLGNEQFF.

CDR3 residues: CSATRTGISGNTIYF. In DNA, the CDR3 is TGCAGCGCTACCCGGACAGGGATCTCTGGAAACACCATATATTTT. V and J are TRBV29-1 and TRBJ1-3; 8 bases align to TRBD1. Germline CDR1 is SQVTM and CDR2 is ANQGSEA. The CDR3 consists of 15 residues. Germline trimming cut 7 bases from V and 0 bases from J; bases unmatched to any gene: 8.

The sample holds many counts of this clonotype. The DNA for the CDR3 is TGTGCCAGTTTGGGACAGAGGCCAAACTATGGCTACACCTTC. Translation gives CASLGQRPNYGYTF. The chain employs TRBV6-1 and TRBJ1-2, with TRBD1 matching over 7 bases. Germline values: CDR1 MNHNS, CDR2 SASEGT. This CDR3 is 14 amino acids long. J lost 2 bases, V lost 9 bases, and 9 bases had no gene match.